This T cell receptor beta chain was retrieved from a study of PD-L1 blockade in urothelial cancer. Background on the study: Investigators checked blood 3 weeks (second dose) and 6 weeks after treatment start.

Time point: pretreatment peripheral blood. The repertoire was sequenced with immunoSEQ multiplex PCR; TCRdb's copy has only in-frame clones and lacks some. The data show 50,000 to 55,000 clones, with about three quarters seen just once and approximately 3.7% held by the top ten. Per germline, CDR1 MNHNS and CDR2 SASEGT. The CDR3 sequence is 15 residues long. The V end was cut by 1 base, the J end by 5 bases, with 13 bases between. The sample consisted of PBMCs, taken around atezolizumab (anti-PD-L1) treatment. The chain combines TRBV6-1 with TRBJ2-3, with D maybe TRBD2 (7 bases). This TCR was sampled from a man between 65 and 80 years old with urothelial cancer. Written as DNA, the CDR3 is TGTGCCAGCAGTGAAGACGGGGGCGGGGGAGATACGCAGTATTTT. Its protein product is CASSEDGGGGDTQYF.